Presented here are 24 T cell receptor beta chains from one specimen sequenced in a study of blood T cell repertoires in COVID-19. Assay: immunoSEQ multiplex PCR; the TCRdb copy retains only in-frame clones and omits some. The profile shows about 270,000 clones, 75% to 95% of them singletons. The sequencing input was peripheral blood. All receptors derive from a person between 18 and 30 years old with COVID-19, enrolled during active disease.

This clone was seen a single time. This chain's CDR3 is CASSLSAQGNTEAFF. In nucleotides, the CDR3 is TGCGCCAGCAGCCTTTCCGCGCAGGGGAACACTGAAGCTTTCTTT. The J gene is TRBJ1-1, the V gene TRBV4-1, with D perhaps TRBD1 (5 bases). CDR1 is MGHRA, CDR2 YSYEKL, per germline. This CDR3 comprises 15 residues. The V gene lost 4 bases and the J gene lost 1 base, with 13 bases spanning the gap.

The chain carries TRBV27 and TRBJ2-1; D uncertain. The germline V gene has CDR1 MNHEY and CDR2 SMNVEV (reference sequence). The germline V and J ends were trimmed by 6 bases and 0 bases, with 9 bases remaining between them. The CDR3 sequence is 14 residues long. The chain's CDR3 is CASSGSGSYNEQFF. The CDR3 DNA follows: TGTGCCAGCAGCGGTTCGGGCTCCTACAATGAGCAGTTCTTC.

The chain recombines TRBV7-9 with TRBJ2-3, with a tentative D call TRBD1 (6 bases). The CDR3 is made up of 17 amino acids. The ends were cut back, 5 bases at V and 0 bases at J, with 18 bases in the middle. The germline gives CDR1 SEHNR, CDR2 FQNEAQ (reference sequence). Here the CDR3 reads CASSPPRLTGSTDTQYF. As DNA, the CDR3 is TGTGCCAGCAGCCCCCCGAGGCTGACAGGTAGCACAGATACGCAGTATTTT.

The chain has TRBV28 and TRBJ1-1, with D uncertain. The CDR3 is 12 amino acids. In germline, CDR1 is MDHEN, CDR2 SYDVKM. The V gene lost 3 bases and the J gene lost 11 bases, with 13 bases spanning the gap. The CDR3: CASSFPYMNAFF. The DNA of the CDR3 is TGTGCCAGCAGTTTCCCATACATGAACGCTTTCTTT.

V and J are TRBV6-5 and TRBJ2-1, with TRBD2 matching 11 bases. This CDR3 is built from 14 residues. Losses at the gene ends were 8 bases for V and 7 bases for J; bases not matched to a gene: 7. CDR1 is MNHEY, CDR2 SVGAGI, per germline. The CDR3 spells CASGLAGGSNEQFF. The CDR3 nucleotides are TGTGCCAGCGGTTTAGCGGGAGGGAGTAATGAGCAGTTCTTC.

V is TRBV7-2 and J is TRBJ1-2, with 10 bases matching TRBD1. V shed 2 bases and J 1 base; nucleotides not matched to a gene: 7. Germline V lookup: CDR1 SGHTA, CDR2 FQGNSA. The CDR3 runs to 17 residues. The CDR3: CASSLPTGTGVNYGYTF. As DNA, the CDR3 is TGTGCCAGCAGCTTACCGACCGGGACAGGGGTTAACTATGGCTACACCTTC.

This chain links TRBV5-1 with TRBJ1-5; no firm D call. The CDR3 consists of 15 residues. The germline CDR1 and CDR2 sequences are SGHRS and YFSETQ. Trimming removed 0 bases at V and 2 bases at J, with 9 bases between. The CDR3 region has the DNA TGCGCCAGCAGCTTGGGCCCGGAGGGCAATCAGCCCCAGCATTTT. Residues: CASSLGPEGNQPQHF.

Points on this clone: The same CDR3 is also encoded by other DNA sequences in this sample. This sequence joins TRBV9 and TRBJ2-5; 7 positions agree with TRBD2. Germline V gene data show CDR1 as SGDLS and CDR2 as YYNGEE. This CDR3 is built from 15 residues. The V segment lost 2 bases and the J segment 5 bases; nucleotides outside the gene matches: 9. Here the CDR3 reads CASSVGAGPGETQYF. The CDR3, as DNA: TGTGCCAGCAGCGTCGGAGCGGGGCCAGGGGAGACCCAGTACTTC. Together with reference TRBV9 and TRBJ2-5, the CDR3 gives the full variable domain: DSGVTQTPKHLITATGQRVTLRCSPRSGDLSVYWYQQSLDQGLQFLIQYYNGEERAKGNILERFSAQQFPDLHSELNLSSLELGDSALYFCASSVGAGPGETQYFGPGTRLLVL.

The gene calls are TRBV19 and TRBJ1-2, with D possibly being TRBD1 (5 bases). Trimming removed 4 bases from V and 4 bases from J, with 10 bases in between. The germline V gene encodes CDR1 LNHDA and CDR2 SQIVND (reference sequence). CDR3 length: 13 amino acids. For the CDR3, the DNA is TGTGCCAGTAGTAATTCCGGGGGCTATGGCTACACCTTC. It yields the protein CASSNSGGYGYTF.

Comments on this clone: One end of the junction is discordant with germline, which a read error may explain. In DNA, the CDR3 is TGTGCCAGCTTCCTAAGTGTGATCTCTAGGGCCAACGTCCTGACTTTC. Translating it yields CASFLSVISRANVLTF. This sequence joins TRBV2 and TRBJ2-6; D is unclear. Germline V CDR1 and CDR2: SNHLY, FYNNEI. The CDR3 loop spans 16 amino acids.

The chain is built from TRBV12-3 or TRBV12-4 and TRBJ2-5; 7 nucleotides match TRBD2. The ends lost 8 bases at V and 6 bases at J; junction bases unmatched: 9. The CDR3 is made up of 13 amino acids. In DNA, the CDR3 is TGTGCCAGCTGCGGGGGAGGTAAAAAGACCCAGTACTTC. Its protein is CASCGGGKKTQYF.

The table lists this clone with a few counts. The chain carries TRBV9 and TRBJ1-2, with 8 bases fitting TRBD1. V lost 7 bases and J lost 4; bases outside the gene matches: 9. Germline assignment: CDR1 SGDLS and CDR2 YYNGEE. The CDR3 is 14 amino acids. CDR3 nucleotide sequence: TGTGCCAGCGCGTTACAGGGGGTCGGCTATGGCTACACCTTC. This encodes CASALQGVGYGYTF. Full variable domain (rest looked up from reference TRBV9 and TRBJ1-2): DSGVTQTPKHLITATGQRVTLRCSPRSGDLSVYWYQQSLDQGLQFLIQYYNGEERAKGNILERFSAQQFPDLHSELNLSSLELGDSALYFCASALQGVGYGYTFGSGTRLTVV.

J is TRBJ2-7 and V is TRBV6-5, with 7 bases fitting TRBD1. The V gene end was trimmed by 3 bases and the J gene end by 5 bases; junction bases not matched to a gene: 7. CDR3 size: 14 residues. CDR1 and CDR2 from the germline V gene are MNHEY and SVGAGI. The CDR3 DNA sequence: TGTGCCAGCAGTTATGCGACAGGGAAGAACGAGCAGTACTTC. Translating gives CASSYATGKNEQYF.

V and J are TRBV25-1 and TRBJ1-1; 8 bases fit TRBD1. Germline CDR1 reads MGHDK; CDR2 reads SYGVNS. This CDR3 is built from 14 residues. The ends lost 6 bases at V and 4 bases at J; junction bases unmatched: 7. CDR3 protein: CASRNKDRGTEAFF. The CDR3 region has the DNA TGTGCCAGCAGGAACAAAGACAGGGGCACTGAAGCTTTCTTT.

The rearrangement links TRBV14 to TRBJ2-2; a weak D match, TRBD2 (6 bases). The ends were cut back, 3 bases at V and 3 bases at J, with 14 bases in the middle. Germline lookup yields CDR1 SGHDN and CDR2 FVKESK. The CDR3 is made up of 16 amino acids. This chain's CDR3 is CASSQDVGGYTGELFF. The CDR3 DNA sequence: TGTGCCAGCAGCCAGGACGTTGGGGGGTACACCGGGGAGCTGTTTTTT.

The chain combines TRBV7-9 with TRBJ2-5; D possibly corresponds to TRBD1 (6 bases). Germline CDR1 is SEHNR and CDR2 is FQNEAQ (reference sequence). The CDR3 loop spans 15 amino acids. V was pared by 5 bases and J by 1 base, with 14 bases between. CDR3 sequence (DNA): TGTGCCAGCAGCGGGGGAGTAGGGGGCCAAGAGACCCAGTACTTC. As protein: CASSGGVGGQETQYF.

This chain connects TRBV29-1 to TRBJ2-1, with TRBD2 matching 14 bases. J lost 0 bases, V lost 3 bases, and 7 bases had no gene match. CDR1 and CDR2 (germline): SQVTM, ANQGSEA. The CDR3 is 18 residues long. The CDR3 sequence: CSVDGTSGSTSSYNEQFF. In DNA form, the CDR3 reads TGCAGCGTTGATGGGACTAGCGGGAGCACAAGCTCCTACAATGAGCAGTTCTTC.

This chain joins TRBV10-3 and TRBJ2-3, with 10 bases matching TRBD1. The CDR3 runs 13 residues. Germline values: CDR1 ENHRY, CDR2 SYGVKD. V lost 8 bases to trimming and J lost 4 bases; unmatched junction nucleotides: 3. CDR3 sequence reads: CAIWTGGADTQYF. In DNA, the CDR3 is TGTGCCATCTGGACAGGGGGGGCAGATACGCAGTATTTT.

The rearrangement links TRBV6-5 to TRBJ1-4; 9 positions match TRBD1. There are 15 residues in the CDR3. CDR1 and CDR2 from the germline V gene are MNHEY and SVGAGI. V gave up 7 bases and J gave up 6 bases; unmatched junction bases: 9. This chain's CDR3 is CASKSQTGGDEKLFF. The CDR3 DNA reads TGTGCCAGCAAATCCCAAACAGGGGGCGATGAAAAACTGTTTTTT.

This chain connects TRBV4-1 to TRBJ2-7, with TRBD1 matching 8 bases. CDR1 and CDR2 (germline): MGHRA, YSYEKL. J was trimmed by 1 base and V by 10 bases; bases with no gene match: 12. The CDR3 has 15 amino acids. Written as DNA, the CDR3 is TGCGCCACCCGGCGCGGGACAGGCGAATCCTACGAGCAGTACTTC. This sequence encodes CATRRGTGESYEQYF.

A note on this clone: Other DNA sequences in this sample translate to the same CDR3. The V gene is TRBV29-1, the J gene TRBJ1-5; 7 bases fit TRBD1. Germline CDR1 SQVTM, CDR2 ANQGSEA. The CDR3 consists of 13 residues. With 6 bases clipped from V and 2 bases from J, the junction kept 4 bases outside the gene matches. CDR3 amino acids: CSVGTGGNQPQHF. CDR3 coding DNA: TGCAGCGTCGGCACAGGGGGCAATCAGCCCCAGCATTTT.

V usage is TRBV9 and J usage is TRBJ2-7; 15 bases are shared with TRBD2. The germline V gene encodes CDR1 SGDLS and CDR2 YYNGEE. The V gene end was trimmed by 2 bases and the J gene end by 5 bases; junction bases not matched to a gene: 8. The CDR3 runs 17 residues. The CDR3 DNA reads TGTGCCAGCAGCGTGGGACTAGCGGGAGGTTCGCCCCACGAGCAGTACTTC. This gives the protein CASSVGLAGGSPHEQYF.

This clone appeared once. The chain links TRBV30 to TRBJ1-1; a possible D gene is TRBD1 (5 bases). Germline-derived CDR1 and CDR2 are GTSNPN and SVGIG (reference sequence). This CDR3 contains 13 residues. Trimming took 2 bases from V and 4 from J, leaving 11 bases between them. In DNA form, the CDR3 reads TGTGCCTGGAGTTCACAGGTCGGCACTGAAGCTTTCTTT. Its protein product is CAWSSQVGTEAFF. The whole variable domain, filled in from reference TRBV30 and TRBJ1-1, reads SQTIHQWPATLVQPVGSPLSLECTVEGTSNPNLYWYRQAAGRGLQLLFYSVGIGQISSEVPQNLSASRPQDRQFILSSKKLLLSDSGFYLCAWSSQVGTEAFFGQGTRLTVV.

This clone was seen only once. This chain links TRBV24-1 with TRBJ2-5; no reliable D call. The CDR3 is made up of 13 amino acids. The V end was cut by 3 bases, the J end by 4 bases, with 8 bases between. Germline V CDR1 and CDR2: KGHDR, SFDVKD. The CDR3 is CATSDMSGETQYF. The DNA of the CDR3 is TGTGCCACCAGTGATATGTCCGGAGAGACCCAGTACTTC.